This passage covers 2 T cell receptor beta chains from one sample sequenced in a study of T cell repertoires in cytomegalovirus infection. TCRdb fed the reads into MiXCR, producing one record per CDR3 protein. The sample carries fewer than 550,000 distinct CDR3 sequences, under 40% recorded once. What was sequenced was PBMCs. The receptors originated from a human donor in good health (CMV status not recorded). Some clones in this sample may be carry-over from other donors' samples.

As to this clonotype: A read error may account for a junction end that differs from germline. The V gene is TRBV6-5, the J gene TRBJ1-1; the D is unclear. Germline assignment: CDR1 MNHEY and CDR2 SVGAGI. The CDR3 is 16 amino acids. The CDR3 DNA reads as TGTGCCCGCAGTCCAACCGGCGGCAGTTGGGTCACTGAAGCTTTCTTT. Its protein product is CARSPTGGSWVTEAFF.

The rearrangement joins TRBV27 to TRBJ1-3, with TRBD1 as a possible D gene (5 bases). Germline CDR1 reads MNHEY; CDR2 reads SMNVEV (reference sequence). Trimming took off 2 bases at V and 9 bases at J, with 14 bases between the two ends. The CDR3 length is 14 residues. The CDR3 protein is CASSLRGERGTIYF. The CDR3 DNA follows: TGTGCCAGCAGTTTAAGAGGGGAGCGAGGCACCATATATTTT.